This TCR beta chain was observed in a study of blood T cell repertoires in COVID-19. The CDR3 is 14 residues long. V was clipped by 0 bases and J by 9 bases, with 12 bases between them. Looked up from germline, CDR1 is MNHEY and CDR2 is SVGAGI. Clones were sequenced by immunoSEQ multiplex PCR, and TCRdb holds only the in-frame ones, with some missing. The sample holds about 250,000 clones, 86% seen once. This chain connects TRBV6-5 to TRBJ2-4; perhaps TRBD2 as D (6 bases). The receptor was isolated from a young man who had recovered from COVID-19. Sequenced: PBMCs or T cells enriched from blood (not recorded which). The CDR3 reads CASSYSHDGGIQYF. The CDR3 DNA reads as TGTGCCAGCAGTTACTCACACGACGGGGGCATTCAGTACTTC.